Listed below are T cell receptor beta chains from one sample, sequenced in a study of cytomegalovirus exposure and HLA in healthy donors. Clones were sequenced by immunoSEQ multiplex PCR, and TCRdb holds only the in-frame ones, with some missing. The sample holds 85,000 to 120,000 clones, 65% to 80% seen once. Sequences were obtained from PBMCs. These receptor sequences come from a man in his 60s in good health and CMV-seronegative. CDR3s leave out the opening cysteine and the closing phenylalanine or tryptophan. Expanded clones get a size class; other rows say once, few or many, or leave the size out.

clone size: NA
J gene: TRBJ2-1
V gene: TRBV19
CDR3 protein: ASSSRQEEF

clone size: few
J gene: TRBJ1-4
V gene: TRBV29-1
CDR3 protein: SGVTGEKLF

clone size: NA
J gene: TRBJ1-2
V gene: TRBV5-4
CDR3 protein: ASRSGTARYGYT

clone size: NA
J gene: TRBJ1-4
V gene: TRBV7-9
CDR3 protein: AVTQGAGEKLF

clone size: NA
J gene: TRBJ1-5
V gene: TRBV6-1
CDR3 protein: ASSPTGDSNQPQH

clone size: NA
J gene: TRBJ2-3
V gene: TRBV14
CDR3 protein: ASSQVGQGPTDTQY

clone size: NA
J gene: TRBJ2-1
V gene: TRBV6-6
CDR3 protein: ASSALGRGSYNEQF

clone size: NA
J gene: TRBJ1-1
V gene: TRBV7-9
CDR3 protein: ASSPQLLDRGEFGAF

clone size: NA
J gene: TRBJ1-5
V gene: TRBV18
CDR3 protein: ASSPTEVNQPQH

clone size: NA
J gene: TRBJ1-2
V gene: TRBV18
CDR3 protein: ASSRPEQKFYGYT

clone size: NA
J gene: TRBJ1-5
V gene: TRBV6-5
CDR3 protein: ASTPRVNSNQPQH

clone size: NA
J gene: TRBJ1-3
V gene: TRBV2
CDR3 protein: ASSRVWRDTIY

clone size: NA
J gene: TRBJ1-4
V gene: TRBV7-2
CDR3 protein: ASRPGTQGKFEKLF

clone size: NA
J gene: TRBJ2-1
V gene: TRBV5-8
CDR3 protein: ASSLEGGQGMDEQF

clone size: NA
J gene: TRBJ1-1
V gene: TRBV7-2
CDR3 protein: ASSLAGQGQNTEAF

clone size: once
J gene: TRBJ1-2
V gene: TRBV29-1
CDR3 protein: SVEWSSLGYT

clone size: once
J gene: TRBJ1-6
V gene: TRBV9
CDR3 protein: ASSAQTGTGPYNSPLH

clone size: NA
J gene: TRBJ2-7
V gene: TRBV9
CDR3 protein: ASSVGDRGPYEQY

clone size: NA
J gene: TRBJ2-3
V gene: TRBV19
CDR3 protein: ASSISGGGDTQY

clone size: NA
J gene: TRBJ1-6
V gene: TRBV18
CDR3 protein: ASSRTGDSPLH

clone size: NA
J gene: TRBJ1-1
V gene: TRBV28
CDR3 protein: ASRIGGAVTEAF

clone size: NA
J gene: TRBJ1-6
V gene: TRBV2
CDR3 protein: ASSEGTGDSPLH

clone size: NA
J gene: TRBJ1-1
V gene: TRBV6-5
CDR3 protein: ASSLGQGAAF

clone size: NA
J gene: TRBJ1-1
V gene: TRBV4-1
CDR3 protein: ASSRGGQGGTEAF

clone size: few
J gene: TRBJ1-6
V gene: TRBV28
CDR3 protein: ASSPLSTTYNSPLH

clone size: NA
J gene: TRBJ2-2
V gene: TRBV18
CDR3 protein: ASSQGKGTGELF

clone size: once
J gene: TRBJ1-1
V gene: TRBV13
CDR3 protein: ASSFLRNTEAF

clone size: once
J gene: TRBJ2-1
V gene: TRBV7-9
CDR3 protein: ASSLAGQGLYNEQF

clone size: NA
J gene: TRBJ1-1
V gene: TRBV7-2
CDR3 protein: ATSRRSNTEAF

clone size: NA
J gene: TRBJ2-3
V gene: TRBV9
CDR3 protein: ASGGAGDTQY

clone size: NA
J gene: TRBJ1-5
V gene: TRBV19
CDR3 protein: ASNSPNQPQH

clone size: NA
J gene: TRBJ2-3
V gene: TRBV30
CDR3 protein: AWRFGHRKTSTDTQY

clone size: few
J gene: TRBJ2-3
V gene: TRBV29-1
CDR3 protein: SVAGTSGGAVDTQY

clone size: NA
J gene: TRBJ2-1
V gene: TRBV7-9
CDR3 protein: ASSVSASGGRDEQF

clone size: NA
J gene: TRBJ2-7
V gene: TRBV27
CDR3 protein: ASSLLAGHSYEQY

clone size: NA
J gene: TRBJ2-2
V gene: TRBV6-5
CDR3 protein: ASYSTGELF

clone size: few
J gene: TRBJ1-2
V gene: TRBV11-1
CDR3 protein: ASSSLQGYGYT